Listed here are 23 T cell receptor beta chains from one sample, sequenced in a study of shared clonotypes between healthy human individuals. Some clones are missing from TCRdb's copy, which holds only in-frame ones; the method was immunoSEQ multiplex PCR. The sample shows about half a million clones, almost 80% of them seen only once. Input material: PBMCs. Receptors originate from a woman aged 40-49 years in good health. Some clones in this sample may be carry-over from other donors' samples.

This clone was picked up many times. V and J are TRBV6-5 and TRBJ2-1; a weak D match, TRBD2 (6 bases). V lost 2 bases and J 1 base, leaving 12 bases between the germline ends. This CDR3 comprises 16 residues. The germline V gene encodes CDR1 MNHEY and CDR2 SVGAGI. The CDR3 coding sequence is TGTGCCAGCAGTTACGCCCGGGGGAGTTCCTACAATGAGCAGTTCTTC. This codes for CASSYARGSSYNEQFF.

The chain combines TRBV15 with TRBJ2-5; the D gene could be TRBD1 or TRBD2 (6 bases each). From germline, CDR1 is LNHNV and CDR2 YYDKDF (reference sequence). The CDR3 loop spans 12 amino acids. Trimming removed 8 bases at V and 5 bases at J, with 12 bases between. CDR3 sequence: CATQGTGETQYF. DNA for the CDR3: TGTGCCACCCAGGGGACTGGGGAGACCCAGTACTTC.

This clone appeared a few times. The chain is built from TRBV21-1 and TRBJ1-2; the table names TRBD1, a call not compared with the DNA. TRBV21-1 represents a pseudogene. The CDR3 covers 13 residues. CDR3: CASSKVRLRTGKF. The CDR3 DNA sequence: TGTGCCAGCAGCAAAGTTAGGCTCCGGACAGGGAAGTTC.

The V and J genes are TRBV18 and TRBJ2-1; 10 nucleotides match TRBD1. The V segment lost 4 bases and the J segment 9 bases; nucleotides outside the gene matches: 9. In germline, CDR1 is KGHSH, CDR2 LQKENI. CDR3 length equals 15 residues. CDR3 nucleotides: TGTGCCAGCTCACATCCCCGACAGGGGGCAGGTGAGCAGTTCTTC. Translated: CASSHPRQGAGEQFF.

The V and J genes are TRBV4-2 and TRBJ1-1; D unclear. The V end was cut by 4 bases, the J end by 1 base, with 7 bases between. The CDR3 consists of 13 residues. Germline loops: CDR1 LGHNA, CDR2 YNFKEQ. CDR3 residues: CASSLGENTEAFF. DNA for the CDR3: TGTGCCAGCAGCCTGGGAGAGAACACTGAAGCTTTCTTT.

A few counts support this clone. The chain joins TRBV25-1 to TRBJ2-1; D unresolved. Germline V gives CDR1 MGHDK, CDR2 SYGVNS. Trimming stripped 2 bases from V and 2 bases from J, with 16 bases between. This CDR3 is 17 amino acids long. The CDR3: CASSEERASTPYNEQFF. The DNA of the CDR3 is TGTGCCAGCAGTGAAGAAAGAGCGTCGACTCCCTACAATGAGCAGTTCTTC.

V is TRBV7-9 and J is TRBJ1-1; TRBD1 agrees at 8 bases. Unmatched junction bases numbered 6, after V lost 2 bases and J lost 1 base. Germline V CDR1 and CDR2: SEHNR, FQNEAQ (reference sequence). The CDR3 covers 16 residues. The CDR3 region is CASSLQGAVGNTEAFF. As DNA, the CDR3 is TGTGCCAGCAGCTTACAGGGGGCGGTCGGGAACACTGAAGCTTTCTTT.

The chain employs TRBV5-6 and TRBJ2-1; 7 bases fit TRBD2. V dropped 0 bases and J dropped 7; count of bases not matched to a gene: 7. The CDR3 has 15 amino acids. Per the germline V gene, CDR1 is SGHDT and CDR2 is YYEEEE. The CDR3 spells CASSLEGLAANEQFF. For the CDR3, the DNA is TGTGCCAGCAGCTTGGAAGGTCTAGCGGCAAATGAGCAGTTCTTC.

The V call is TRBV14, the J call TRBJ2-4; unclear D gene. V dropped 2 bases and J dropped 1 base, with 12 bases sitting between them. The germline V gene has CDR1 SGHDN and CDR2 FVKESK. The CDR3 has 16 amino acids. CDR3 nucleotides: TGTGCCAGCAGCCAATCGCGTGGGTCTGCCAAAAACATTCAGTACTTC. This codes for CASSQSRGSAKNIQYF. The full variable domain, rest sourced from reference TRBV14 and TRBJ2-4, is EAGVTQFPSHSVIEKGQTVTLRCDPISGHDNLYWYRRVMGKEIKFLLHFVKESKQDESGMPNNRFLAERTGGTYSTLKVQPAELEDSGVYFCASSQSRGSAKNIQYFGAGTRLSVL.

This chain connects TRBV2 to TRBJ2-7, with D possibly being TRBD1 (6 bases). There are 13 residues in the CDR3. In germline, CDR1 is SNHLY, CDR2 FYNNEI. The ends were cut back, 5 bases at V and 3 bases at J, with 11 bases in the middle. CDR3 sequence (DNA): TGTGCCAGCAGTATATTACAGGGCTACGAGCAGTACTTC. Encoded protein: CASSILQGYEQYF.

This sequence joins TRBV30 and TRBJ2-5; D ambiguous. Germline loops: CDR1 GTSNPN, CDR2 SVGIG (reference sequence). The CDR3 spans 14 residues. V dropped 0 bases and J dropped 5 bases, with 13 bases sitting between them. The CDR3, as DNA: TGTGCCTGGAGTGTTGGAAAAGGCCTGGAGACCCAGTACTTC. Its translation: CAWSVGKGLETQYF.

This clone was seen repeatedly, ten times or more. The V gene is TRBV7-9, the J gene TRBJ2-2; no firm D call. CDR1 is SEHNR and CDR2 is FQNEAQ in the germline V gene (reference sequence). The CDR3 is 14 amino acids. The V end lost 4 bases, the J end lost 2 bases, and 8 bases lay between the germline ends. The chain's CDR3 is CASSYDTNTGELFF. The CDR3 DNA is TGTGCCAGCAGCTACGACACAAACACCGGGGAGCTGTTTTTT.

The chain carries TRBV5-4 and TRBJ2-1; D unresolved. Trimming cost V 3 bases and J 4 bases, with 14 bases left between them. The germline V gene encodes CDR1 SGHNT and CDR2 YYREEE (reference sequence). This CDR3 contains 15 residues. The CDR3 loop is CASSSPVLGYNEQFF. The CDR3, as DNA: TGTGCCAGCAGCTCCCCCGTATTGGGGTACAATGAGCAGTTCTTC.

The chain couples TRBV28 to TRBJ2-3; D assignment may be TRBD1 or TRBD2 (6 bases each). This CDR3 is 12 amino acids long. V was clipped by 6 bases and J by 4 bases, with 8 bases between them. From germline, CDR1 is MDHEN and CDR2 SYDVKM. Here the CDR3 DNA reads TGTGCCAGCAGGGGGGGCGCAGATACGCAGTATTTT. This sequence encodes CASRGGADTQYF. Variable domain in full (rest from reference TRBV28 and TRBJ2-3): DVKVTQSSRYLVKRTGEKVFLECVQDMDHENMFWYRQDPGLGLRLIYFSYDVKMKEKGDIPEGYSVSREKKERFSLILESASTNQTSMYLCASRGGADTQYFGPGTRLTVL.

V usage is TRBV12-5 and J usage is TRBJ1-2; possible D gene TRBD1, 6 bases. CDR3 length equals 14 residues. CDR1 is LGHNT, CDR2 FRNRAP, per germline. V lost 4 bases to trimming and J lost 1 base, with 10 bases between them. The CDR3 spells CASGYGQFNYGYTF. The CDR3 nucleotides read TGTGCTAGTGGTTACGGACAGTTTAACTATGGCTACACCTTC.

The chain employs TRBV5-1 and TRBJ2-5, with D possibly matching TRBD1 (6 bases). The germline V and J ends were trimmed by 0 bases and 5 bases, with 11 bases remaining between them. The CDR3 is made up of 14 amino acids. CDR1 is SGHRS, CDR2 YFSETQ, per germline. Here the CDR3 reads CASSLDRAGETQYF. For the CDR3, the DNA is TGCGCCAGCAGCTTGGACAGGGCAGGGGAGACCCAGTACTTC.

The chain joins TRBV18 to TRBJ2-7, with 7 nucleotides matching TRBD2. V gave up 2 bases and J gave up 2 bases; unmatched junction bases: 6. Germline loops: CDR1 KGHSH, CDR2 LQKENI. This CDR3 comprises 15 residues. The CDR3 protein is CASSPSGGGPYEQYF. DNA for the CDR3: TGTGCCAGCTCACCATCTGGGGGGGGACCCTACGAGCAGTACTTC.

DNA for the CDR3: TGTGCCAGCAGCAAAGAGCCGTTTGCGGGAGATGACGAGCAGTACTTC. It codes for CASSKEPFAGDDEQYF. The rearrangement links TRBV21-1 to TRBJ2-7; the D call TRBD2 from the table was never checked on the DNA. TRBV21-1 is a pseudogene. The CDR3 consists of 16 residues.

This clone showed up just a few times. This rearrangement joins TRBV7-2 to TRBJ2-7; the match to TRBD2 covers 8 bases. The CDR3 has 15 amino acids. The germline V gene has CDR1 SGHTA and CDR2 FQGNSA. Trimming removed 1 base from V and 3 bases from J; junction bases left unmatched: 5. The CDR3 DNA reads TGTGCCAGCAGCTTAGTGCTAGCGGGCCACTACGAGCAGTACTTC. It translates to CASSLVLAGHYEQYF.

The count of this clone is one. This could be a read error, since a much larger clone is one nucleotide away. The CDR3 sequence is CTSSQVGGLYQETQYF. In nucleotides, the CDR3 is TGTACCAGCAGCCAAGTGGGGGGATTGTACCAAGAGACCCAGTACTTC. The rearrangement uses TRBV14 and TRBJ2-5; D perhaps matches TRBD2 (6 bases). The CDR3 spans 16 residues. Germline CDR1 reads SGHDN; CDR2 reads FVKESK.

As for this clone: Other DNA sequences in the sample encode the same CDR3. CDR3 sequence (DNA): TGTGCCAGCAGTTTTGGGGCAGCCTACTCTGGGGCCAACGTCCTGACTTTC. Translation gives CASSFGAAYSGANVLTF. This rearrangement joins TRBV28 to TRBJ2-6; maybe TRBD1 (5 bases). CDR1 is MDHEN, CDR2 SYDVKM, per germline. Trimming stripped 3 bases from V and 0 bases from J, with 12 bases between. The CDR3 is made up of 17 amino acids.

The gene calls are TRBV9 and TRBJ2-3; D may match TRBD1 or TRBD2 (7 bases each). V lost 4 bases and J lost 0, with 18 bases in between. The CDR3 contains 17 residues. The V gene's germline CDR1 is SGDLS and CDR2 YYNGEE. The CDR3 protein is CASSTGRGGQSTDTQYF. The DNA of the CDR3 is TGTGCCAGCAGCACCGGCCGCGGGGGACAGAGCACAGATACGCAGTATTTT.

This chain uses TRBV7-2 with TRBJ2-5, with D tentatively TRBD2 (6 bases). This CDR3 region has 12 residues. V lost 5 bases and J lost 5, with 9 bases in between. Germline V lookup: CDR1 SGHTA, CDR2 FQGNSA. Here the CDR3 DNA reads TGTGCCAGCAGCCGGGAGAGGGAGACCCAGTACTTC. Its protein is CASSRERETQYF.